This passage covers 5 T cell receptor beta chains from one sample sequenced in a study of blood T cell repertoires in COVID-19. TCRdb keeps only in-frame clones here, not all; method: immunoSEQ multiplex PCR. The table shows around 300,000 clones, with about 87% occurring only once. Sequencing was carried out using PBMCs or T cells enriched from blood (not recorded which). These TCRs come from a man younger than 40 who had recovered from COVID-19.

This chain links TRBV5-1 with TRBJ2-7, with 9 bases lining up with TRBD1. The CDR3 spans 15 residues. V dropped 5 bases and J dropped 3; count of bases not matched to a gene: 9. Germline V gene lookup returns CDR1 SGHRS and CDR2 YFSETQ. CDR3 amino acids: CASRGTGTRVYEQYF. DNA of the CDR3: TGCGCCAGCAGGGGGACAGGGACAAGGGTCTACGAGCAGTACTTC.

CDR3 nucleotide sequence: TGTGCCAGCAGCGTAGCTATGAACACTGAAGCTTTCTTT. This encodes CASSVAMNTEAFF. The chain combines TRBV9 with TRBJ1-1; D is uncertain. The CDR3 spans 13 residues. Per germline, CDR1 SGDLS and CDR2 YYNGEE. V was trimmed by 0 bases and J by 0 bases, leaving 3 bases between them.

The V call is TRBV5-8, the J call TRBJ2-7; 8 bases are shared with TRBD1. The CDR3 contains 13 residues. Germline CDR1 and CDR2: SGHTS and YDEGEE. V trimming: 4 bases; J trimming: 6 bases; junction bases outside the gene matches: 6. The CDR3 region has the DNA TGTGCCAGCAGCCCCGGACAGGGCGGCGAGCAGTACTTC. Its protein is CASSPGQGGEQYF.

The rearrangement uses TRBV5-1 and TRBJ1-1, with no clear D. The V gene's germline CDR1 is SGHRS and CDR2 YFSETQ. The CDR3 is made up of 14 amino acids. V lost 4 bases and J lost 1, with 11 bases in between. CDR3 loop: CASSRTTGNTEAFF. The CDR3 DNA follows: TGCGCCAGCAGCCGTACAACGGGGAACACTGAAGCTTTCTTT.

This clone has only one observation. V and J are TRBV24-1 and TRBJ2-1; 11 bases agree with TRBD2. Germline assignment: CDR1 KGHDR and CDR2 SFDVKD. Trimming removed 5 bases from V and 3 bases from J; junction bases left unmatched: 2. This CDR3 has 15 amino acids. CDR3 amino acids: CATSGLAGNYNEQFF. CDR3 sequence (DNA): TGTGCCACCAGTGGACTAGCGGGGAACTACAATGAGCAGTTCTTC.